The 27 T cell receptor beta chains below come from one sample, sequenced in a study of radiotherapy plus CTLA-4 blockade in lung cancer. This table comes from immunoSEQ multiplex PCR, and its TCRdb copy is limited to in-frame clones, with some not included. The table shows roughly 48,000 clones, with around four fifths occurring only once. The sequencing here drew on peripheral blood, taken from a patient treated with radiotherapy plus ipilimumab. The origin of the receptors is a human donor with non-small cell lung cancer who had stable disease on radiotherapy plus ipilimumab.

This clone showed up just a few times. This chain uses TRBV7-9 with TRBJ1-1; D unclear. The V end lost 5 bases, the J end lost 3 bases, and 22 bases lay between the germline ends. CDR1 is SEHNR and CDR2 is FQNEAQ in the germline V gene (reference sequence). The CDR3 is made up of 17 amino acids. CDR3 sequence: CASSPPRLGAADTEAFF. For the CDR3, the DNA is TGTGCCAGCAGCCCCCCCAGATTGGGAGCCGCCGACACTGAAGCTTTCTTT.

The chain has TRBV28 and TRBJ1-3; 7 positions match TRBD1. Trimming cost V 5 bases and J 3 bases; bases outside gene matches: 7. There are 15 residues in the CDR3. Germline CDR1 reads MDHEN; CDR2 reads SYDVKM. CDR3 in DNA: TGTGCCAGCAGTCTCACAGGGGAGGTTGGAAACACCATATATTTT. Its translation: CASSLTGEVGNTIYF.

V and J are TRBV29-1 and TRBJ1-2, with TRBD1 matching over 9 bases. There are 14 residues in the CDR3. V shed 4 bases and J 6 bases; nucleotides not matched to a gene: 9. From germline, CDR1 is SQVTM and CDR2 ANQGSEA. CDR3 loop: CSVVHLRTGDGYTF. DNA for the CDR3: TGCAGCGTTGTCCATTTGCGGACAGGGGATGGCTACACCTTC.

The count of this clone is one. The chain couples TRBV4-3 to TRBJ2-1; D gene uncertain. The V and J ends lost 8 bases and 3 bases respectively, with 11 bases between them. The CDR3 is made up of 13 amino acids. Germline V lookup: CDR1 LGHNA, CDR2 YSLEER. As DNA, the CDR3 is TGCGCCAGCGGTCGAGAGGTCTACAATGAGCAGTTCTTC. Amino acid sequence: CASGREVYNEQFF.

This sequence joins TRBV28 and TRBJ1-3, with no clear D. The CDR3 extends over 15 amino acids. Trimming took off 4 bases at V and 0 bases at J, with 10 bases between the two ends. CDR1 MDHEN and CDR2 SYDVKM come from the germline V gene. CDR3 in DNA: TGTGCCAGCAGTTCCGCCGGGTTCTCTGGAAACACCATATATTTT. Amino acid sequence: CASSSAGFSGNTIYF.

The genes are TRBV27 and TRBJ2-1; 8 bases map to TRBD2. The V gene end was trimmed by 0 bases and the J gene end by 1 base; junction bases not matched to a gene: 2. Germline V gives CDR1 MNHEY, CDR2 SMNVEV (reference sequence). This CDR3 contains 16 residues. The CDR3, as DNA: TGTGCCAGCAGTTTATCGGGACTAGGTTCCTACAATGAGCAGTTCTTC. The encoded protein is CASSLSGLGSYNEQFF.

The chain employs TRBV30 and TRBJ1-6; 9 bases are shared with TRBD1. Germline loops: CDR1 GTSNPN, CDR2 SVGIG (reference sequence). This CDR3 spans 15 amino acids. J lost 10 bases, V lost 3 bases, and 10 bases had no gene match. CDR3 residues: CAWRGTGLITSPLHF. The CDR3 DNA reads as TGTGCCTGGAGGGGGACAGGGTTAATTACCTCACCCCTCCACTTT.

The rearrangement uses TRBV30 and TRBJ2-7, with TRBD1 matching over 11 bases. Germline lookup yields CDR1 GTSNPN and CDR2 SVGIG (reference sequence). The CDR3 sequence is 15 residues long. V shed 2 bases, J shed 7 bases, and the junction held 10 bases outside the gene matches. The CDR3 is CAWSIGGTGGYEQYF. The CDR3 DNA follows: TGTGCCTGGAGTATCGGTGGGACAGGGGGTTATGAGCAGTACTTC.

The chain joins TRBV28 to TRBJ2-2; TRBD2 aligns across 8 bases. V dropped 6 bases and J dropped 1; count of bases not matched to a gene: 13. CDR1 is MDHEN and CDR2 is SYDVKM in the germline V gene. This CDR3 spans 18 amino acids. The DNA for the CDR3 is TGTGCCAGCAGGTTACGGGGCGGGAGGTTTCGGAACACCGGGGAGCTGTTTTTT. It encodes CASRLRGGRFRNTGELFF.

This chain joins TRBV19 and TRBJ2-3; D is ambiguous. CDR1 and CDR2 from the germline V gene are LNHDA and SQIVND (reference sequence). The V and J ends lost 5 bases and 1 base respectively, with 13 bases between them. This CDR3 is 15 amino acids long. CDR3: CASSGALTGTDTQYF. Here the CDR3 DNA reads TGTGCCAGTAGTGGCGCGCTGACTGGCACAGATACGCAGTATTTT.

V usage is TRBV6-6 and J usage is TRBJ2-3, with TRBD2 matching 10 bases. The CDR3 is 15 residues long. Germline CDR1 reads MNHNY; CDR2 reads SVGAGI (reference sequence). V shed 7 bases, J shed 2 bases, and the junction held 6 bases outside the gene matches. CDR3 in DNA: TGTGCCAGCACGACACTAGCGGGGATCACAGATACGCAGTATTTT. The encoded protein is CASTTLAGITDTQYF.

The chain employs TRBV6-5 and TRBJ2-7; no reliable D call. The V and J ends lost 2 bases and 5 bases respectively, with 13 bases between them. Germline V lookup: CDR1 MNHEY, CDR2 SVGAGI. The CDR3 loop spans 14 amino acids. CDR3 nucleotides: TGTGCCAGCAGTTACGGAGAGGCTCCCCACGAGCAGTACTTC. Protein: CASSYGEAPHEQYF.

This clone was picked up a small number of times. CDR3 sequence reads: CASSTNLAANYGYTF. The CDR3 region has the DNA TGTGCCAGTAGTACCAACTTAGCAGCTAACTATGGCTACACCTTC. The V call is TRBV19, the J call TRBJ1-2; D is ambiguous. Germline lookup yields CDR1 LNHDA and CDR2 SQIVND (reference sequence). The CDR3 length is 15 residues. Trimming left V 4 bases short and J 0 bases short, with 12 bases between.

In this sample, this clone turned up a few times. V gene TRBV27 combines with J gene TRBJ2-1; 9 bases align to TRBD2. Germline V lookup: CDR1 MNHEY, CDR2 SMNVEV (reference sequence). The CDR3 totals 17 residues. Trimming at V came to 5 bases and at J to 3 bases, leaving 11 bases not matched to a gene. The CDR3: CASSVGLSGGVYNEQFF. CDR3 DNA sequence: TGTGCCAGCAGTGTTGGACTTAGCGGGGGCGTCTACAATGAGCAGTTCTTC.

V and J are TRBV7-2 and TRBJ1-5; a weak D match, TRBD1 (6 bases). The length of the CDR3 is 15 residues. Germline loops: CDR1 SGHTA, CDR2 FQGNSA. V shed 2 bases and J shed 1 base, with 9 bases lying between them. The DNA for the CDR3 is TGTGCCAGCAGCTTACTCAGGGGAAGCAATCAGCCCCAGCATTTT. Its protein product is CASSLLRGSNQPQHF.

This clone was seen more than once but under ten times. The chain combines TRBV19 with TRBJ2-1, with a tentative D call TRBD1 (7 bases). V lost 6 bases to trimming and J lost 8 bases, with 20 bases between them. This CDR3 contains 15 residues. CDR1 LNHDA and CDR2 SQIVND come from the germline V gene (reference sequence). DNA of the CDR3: TGTGCCAGTAGCCACGAGGGGGGAACAGGGGATGAGCAGTTCTTC. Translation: CASSHEGGTGDEQFF.

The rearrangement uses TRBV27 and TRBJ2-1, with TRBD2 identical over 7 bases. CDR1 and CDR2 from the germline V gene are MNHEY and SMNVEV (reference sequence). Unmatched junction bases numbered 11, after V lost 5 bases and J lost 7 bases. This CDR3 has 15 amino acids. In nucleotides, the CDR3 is TGTGCCAGCAGTACCGGGACTACCCCGGGGAATGAGCAGTTCTTC. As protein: CASSTGTTPGNEQFF.

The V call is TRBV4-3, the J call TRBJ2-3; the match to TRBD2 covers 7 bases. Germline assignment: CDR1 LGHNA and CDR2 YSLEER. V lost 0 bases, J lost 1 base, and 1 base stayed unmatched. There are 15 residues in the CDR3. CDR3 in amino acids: CASSQDAGGTDTQYF. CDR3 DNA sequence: TGCGCCAGCAGCCAAGATGCGGGGGGCACAGATACGCAGTATTTT.

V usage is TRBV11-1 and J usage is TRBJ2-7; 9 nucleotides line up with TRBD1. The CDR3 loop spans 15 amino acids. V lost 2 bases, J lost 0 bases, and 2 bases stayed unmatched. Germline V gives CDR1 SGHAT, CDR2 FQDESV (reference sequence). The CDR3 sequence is CASSLRGQGSYEQYF. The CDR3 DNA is TGTGCCAGCAGCTTAAGGGGACAGGGCTCCTACGAGCAGTACTTC. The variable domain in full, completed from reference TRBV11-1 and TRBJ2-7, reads EAEVAQSPRYKITEKSQAVAFWCDPISGHATLYWYRQILGQGPELLVQFQDESVVDDSQLPKDRFSAERLKGVDSTLKIQPAELGDSAMYLCASSLRGQGSYEQYFGPGTRLTVT.

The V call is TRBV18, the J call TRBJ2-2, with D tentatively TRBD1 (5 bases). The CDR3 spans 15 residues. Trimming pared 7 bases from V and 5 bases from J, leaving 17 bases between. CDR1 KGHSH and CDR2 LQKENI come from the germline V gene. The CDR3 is CASYSAQGWTGELFF. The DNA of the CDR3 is TGTGCCAGCTATTCGGCTCAGGGATGGACCGGGGAGCTGTTTTTT.

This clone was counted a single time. DNA for the CDR3: TGCGCCAGCAGATCGGGACAGGGTCTCTACGAGCAGTACTTC. Translation gives CASRSGQGLYEQYF. This rearrangement joins TRBV10-2 to TRBJ2-7; 9 bases are shared with TRBD1. The germline V gene encodes CDR1 WSHSY and CDR2 SAAADI. With V trimmed by 6 bases and J by 3 bases, 6 bases remained unmatched. This CDR3 spans 14 amino acids.

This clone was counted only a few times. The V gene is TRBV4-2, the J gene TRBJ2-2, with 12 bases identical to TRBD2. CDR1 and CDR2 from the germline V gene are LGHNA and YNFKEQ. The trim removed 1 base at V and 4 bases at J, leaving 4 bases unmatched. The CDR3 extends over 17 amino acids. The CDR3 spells CASSQGTSGMSTGELFF. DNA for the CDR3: TGTGCCAGCAGCCAAGGGACTAGCGGGATGAGCACCGGGGAGCTGTTTTTT.

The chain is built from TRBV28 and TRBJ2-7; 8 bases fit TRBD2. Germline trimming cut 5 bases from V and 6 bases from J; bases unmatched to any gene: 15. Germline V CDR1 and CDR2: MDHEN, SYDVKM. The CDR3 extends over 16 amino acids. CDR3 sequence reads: CASSPYGRGNWREQYF. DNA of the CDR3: TGTGCCAGCAGTCCCTACGGGAGGGGCAACTGGCGCGAGCAGTACTTC.

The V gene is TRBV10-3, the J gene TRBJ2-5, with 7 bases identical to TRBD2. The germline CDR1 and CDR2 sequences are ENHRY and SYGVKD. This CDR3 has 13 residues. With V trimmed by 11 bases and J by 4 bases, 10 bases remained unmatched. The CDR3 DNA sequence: TGTGCCGCCGAGGTGGGAGGGCGAGAGACCCAGTACTTC. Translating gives CAAEVGGRETQYF.

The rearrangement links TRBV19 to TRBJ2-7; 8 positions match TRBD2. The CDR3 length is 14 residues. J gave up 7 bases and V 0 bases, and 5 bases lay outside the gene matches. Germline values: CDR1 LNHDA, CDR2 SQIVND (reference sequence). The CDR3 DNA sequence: TGTGCCAGTAGTATAGATACTAGCGGCGTGGAGCAGTACTTC. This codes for CASSIDTSGVEQYF.

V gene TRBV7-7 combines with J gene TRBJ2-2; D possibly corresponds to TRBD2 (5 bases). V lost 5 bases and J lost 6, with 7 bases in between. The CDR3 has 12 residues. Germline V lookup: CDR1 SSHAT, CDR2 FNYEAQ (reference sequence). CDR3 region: CASSPGAGELFF. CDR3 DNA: TGTGCCAGCAGCCCCGGGGCCGGGGAGCTGTTTTTT.

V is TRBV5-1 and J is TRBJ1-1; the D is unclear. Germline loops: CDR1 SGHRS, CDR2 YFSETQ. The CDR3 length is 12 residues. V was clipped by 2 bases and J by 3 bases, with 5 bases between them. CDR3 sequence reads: CASSFGDTEAFF. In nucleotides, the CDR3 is TGCGCCAGCAGCTTCGGGGACACTGAAGCTTTCTTT. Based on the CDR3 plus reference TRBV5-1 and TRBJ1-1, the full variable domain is KAGVTQTPRYLIKTRGQQVTLSCSPISGHRSVSWYQQTPGQGLQFLFEYFSETQRNKGNFPGRFSGRQFSNSRSEMNVSTLELGDSALYLCASSFGDTEAFFGQGTRLTVV.